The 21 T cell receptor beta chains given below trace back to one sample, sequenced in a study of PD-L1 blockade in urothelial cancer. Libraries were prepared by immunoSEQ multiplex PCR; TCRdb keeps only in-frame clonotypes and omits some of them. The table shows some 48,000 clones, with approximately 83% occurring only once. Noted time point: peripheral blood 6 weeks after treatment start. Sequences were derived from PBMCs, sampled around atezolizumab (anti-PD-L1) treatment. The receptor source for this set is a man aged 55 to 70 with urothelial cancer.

The CDR3 sequence: CASSQAGTGASEQYF. CDR3 DNA: TGCGCCAGCAGCCAGGCCGGGACAGGGGCTTCGGAGCAGTACTTC. The chain recombines TRBV4-1 with TRBJ2-7; 10 bases are a match to TRBD1. This CDR3 comprises 15 residues. In germline, CDR1 is MGHRA, CDR2 YSYEKL. V shed 3 bases, J shed 7 bases, and the junction held 9 bases outside the gene matches.

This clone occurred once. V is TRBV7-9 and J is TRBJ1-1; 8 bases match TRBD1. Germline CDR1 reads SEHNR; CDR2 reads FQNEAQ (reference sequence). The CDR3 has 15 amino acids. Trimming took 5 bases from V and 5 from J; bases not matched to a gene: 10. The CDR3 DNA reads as TGTGCCAGCAGCCCGGTGGACAGGGCGGGTACTGAAGCTTTCTTT. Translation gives CASSPVDRAGTEAFF.

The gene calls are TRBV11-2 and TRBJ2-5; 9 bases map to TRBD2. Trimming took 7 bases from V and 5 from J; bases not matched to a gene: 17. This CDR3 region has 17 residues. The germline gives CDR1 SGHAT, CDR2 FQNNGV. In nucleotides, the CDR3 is TGTGCCAGCAACCACCCCCCCTCTAGCGGGGCGCAGGAGACCCAGTACTTC. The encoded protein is CASNHPPSSGAQETQYF.

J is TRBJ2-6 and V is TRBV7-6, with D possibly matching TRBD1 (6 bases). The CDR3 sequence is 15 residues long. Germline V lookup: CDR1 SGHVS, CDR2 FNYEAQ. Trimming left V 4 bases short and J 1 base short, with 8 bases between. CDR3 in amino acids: CASSSRGSGANVLTF. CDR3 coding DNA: TGTGCCAGCAGCTCCAGGGGTTCTGGGGCCAACGTCCTGACTTTC.

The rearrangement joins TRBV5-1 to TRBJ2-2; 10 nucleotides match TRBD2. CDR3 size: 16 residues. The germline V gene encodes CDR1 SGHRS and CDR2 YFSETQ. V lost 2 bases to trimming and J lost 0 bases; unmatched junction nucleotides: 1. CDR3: CASSLTSGANTGELFF. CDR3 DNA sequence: TGCGCCAGCAGCTTAACTAGCGGGGCGAACACCGGGGAGCTGTTTTTT.

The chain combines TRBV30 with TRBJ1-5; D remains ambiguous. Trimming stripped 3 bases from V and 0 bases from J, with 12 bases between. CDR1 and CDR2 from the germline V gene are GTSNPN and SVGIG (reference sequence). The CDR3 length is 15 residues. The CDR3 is CAWSGNSNSNQPQHF. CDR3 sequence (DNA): TGTGCCTGGAGCGGAAACAGCAATAGCAATCAGCCCCAGCATTTT.

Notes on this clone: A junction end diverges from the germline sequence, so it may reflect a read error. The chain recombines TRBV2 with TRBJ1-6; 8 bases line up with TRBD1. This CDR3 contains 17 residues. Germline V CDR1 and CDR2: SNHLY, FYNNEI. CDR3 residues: CASREGTGSTYNSPLHF. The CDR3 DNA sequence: TGTGCCAGCAGAGAAGGGACAGGCTCTACCTATAATTCACCCCTCCACTTT.

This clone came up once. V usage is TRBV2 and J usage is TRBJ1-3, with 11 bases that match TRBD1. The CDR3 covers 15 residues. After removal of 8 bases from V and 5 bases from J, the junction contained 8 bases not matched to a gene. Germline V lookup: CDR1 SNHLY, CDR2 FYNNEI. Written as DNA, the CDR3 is TGTGCCAGCGGCGAGAGGACAGGGGGCCGAAACACCATATATTTT. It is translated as CASGERTGGRNTIYF. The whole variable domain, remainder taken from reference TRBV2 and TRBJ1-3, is EPEVTQTPSHQVTQMGQEVILRCVPISNHLYFYWYRQILGQKVEFLVSFYNNEISEKSEIFDDQFSVERPDGSNFTLKIRSTKLEDSAMYFCASGERTGGRNTIYFGEGSWLTVV.

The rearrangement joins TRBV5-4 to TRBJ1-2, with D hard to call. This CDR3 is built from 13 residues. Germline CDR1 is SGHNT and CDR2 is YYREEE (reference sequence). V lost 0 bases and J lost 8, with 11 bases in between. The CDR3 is CASSLDIHRGYTF. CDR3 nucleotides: TGTGCCAGCAGCTTGGATATCCACCGGGGCTACACCTTC.

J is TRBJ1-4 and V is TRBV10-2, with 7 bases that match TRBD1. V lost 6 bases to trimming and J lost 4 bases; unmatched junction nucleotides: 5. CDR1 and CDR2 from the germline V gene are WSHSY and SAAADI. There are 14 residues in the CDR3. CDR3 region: CASRAGTVNEKLFF. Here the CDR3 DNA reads TGCGCCAGCAGGGCCGGGACAGTTAATGAAAAACTGTTTTTT.

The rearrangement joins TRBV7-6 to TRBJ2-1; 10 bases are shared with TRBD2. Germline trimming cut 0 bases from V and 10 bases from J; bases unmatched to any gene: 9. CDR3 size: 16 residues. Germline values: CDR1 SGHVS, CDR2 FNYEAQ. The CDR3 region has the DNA TGTGCCAGCAGCTTAGCGCTGAGCGGGGGGGCCGTCGAGCAGTTCTTC. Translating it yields CASSLALSGGAVEQFF.

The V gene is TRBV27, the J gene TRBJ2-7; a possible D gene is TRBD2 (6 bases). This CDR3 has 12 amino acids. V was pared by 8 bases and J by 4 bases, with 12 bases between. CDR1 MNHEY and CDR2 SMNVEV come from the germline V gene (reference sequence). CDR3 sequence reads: CASGGGLYEQYF. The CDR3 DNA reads TGTGCCAGCGGTGGGGGACTTTACGAGCAGTACTTC.

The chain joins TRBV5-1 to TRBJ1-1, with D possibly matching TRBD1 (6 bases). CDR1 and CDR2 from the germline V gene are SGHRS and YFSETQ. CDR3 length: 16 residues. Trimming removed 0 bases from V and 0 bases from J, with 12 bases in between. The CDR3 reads CASSLEGEPMNTEAFF. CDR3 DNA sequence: TGCGCCAGCAGCTTGGAGGGGGAGCCGATGAACACTGAAGCTTTCTTT.

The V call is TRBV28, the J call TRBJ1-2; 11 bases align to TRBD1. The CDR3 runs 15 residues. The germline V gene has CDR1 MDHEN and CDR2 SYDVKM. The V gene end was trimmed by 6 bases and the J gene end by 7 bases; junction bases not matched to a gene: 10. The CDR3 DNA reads TGTGCCAGCAGCTACCCCCTTGGGACAGGGGGTGGCTACACCTTC. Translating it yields CASSYPLGTGGGYTF.

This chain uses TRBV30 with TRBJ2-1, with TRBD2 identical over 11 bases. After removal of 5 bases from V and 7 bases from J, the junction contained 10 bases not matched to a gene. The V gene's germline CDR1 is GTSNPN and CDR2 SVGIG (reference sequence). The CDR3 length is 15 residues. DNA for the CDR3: TGTGCCTGGGACTGGGGCCTAGCGGGAGGAAATGAGCAGTTCTTC. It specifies CAWDWGLAGGNEQFF. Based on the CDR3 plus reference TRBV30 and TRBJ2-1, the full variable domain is SQTIHQWPATLVQPVGSPLSLECTVEGTSNPNLYWYRQAAGRGLQLLFYSVGIGQISSEVPQNLSASRPQDRQFILSSKKLLLSDSGFYLCAWDWGLAGGNEQFFGPGTRLTVL.

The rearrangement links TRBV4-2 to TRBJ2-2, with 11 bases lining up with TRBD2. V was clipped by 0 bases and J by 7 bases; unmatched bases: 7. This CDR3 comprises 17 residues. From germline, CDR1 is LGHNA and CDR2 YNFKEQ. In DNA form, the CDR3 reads TGTGCCAGCAGCCAAGAGGTAGCGGGGGGGCCGAACGGGGAGCTGTTTTTT. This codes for CASSQEVAGGPNGELFF.

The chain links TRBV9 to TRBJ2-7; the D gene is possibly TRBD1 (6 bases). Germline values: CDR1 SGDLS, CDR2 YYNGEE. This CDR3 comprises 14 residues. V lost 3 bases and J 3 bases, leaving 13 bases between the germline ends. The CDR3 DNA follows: TGTGCCAGCAGCGCGGGACAAGGAGGCTACGAGCAGTACTTC. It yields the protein CASSAGQGGYEQYF.

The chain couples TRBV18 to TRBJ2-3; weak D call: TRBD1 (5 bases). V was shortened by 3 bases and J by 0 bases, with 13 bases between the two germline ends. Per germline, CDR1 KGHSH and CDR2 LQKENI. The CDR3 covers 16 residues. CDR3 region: CASSPLRAGSTDTQYF. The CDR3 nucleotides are TGTGCCAGCTCACCTCTCAGAGCAGGGAGCACAGATACGCAGTATTTT.

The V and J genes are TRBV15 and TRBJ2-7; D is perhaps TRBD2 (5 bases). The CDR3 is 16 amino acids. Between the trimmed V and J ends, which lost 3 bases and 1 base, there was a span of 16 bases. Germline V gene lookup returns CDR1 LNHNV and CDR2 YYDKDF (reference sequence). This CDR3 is CATSRALRGSSYEQYF. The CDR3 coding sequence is TGTGCCACCAGCAGGGCACTGAGAGGGTCTTCCTACGAGCAGTACTTC.

The CDR3 DNA is TGTGCCAGCAGAAGACAGAACACTGAAGCTTTCTTT. Translation: CASRRQNTEAFF. The chain couples TRBV11-3 to TRBJ1-1; D gene uncertain. V lost 6 bases and J lost 1, with 6 bases in between. Germline lookup yields CDR1 SGHNT and CDR2 YENEEA. The CDR3 consists of 12 residues.

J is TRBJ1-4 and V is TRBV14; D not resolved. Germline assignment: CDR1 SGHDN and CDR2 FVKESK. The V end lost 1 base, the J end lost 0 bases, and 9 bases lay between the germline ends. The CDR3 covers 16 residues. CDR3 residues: CASSQVGGSTNEKLFF. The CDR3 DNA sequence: TGTGCCAGCAGCCAAGTAGGAGGATCAACTAATGAAAAACTGTTTTTT.